The clone carrying this T cell receptor (beta chain) is a singleton in its sample. The source of the sample is a study of PD-L1 blockade in urothelial cancer. As for the study in general: Atezolizumab therapy began for patients in the mid-2010s, dosed at 1,200 mg intravenously every 3 weeks. Each blood sample yielded a median of about 150,000 T cells.

The templates were synthetic TCR analogs, and they were spiked into each PCR. Data came from immunoSEQ multiplex PCR; TCRdb stores just in-frame clones and leaves some out. The sample records about 56,000 clones, roughly 84% being singletons. Sequenced material: PBMCs, taken around atezolizumab (anti-PD-L1) treatment. This TCR was sampled from a man aged 45 to 65 with urothelial cancer.

The CDR3 is CASFSRTGSAGNTIYF. In DNA form, the CDR3 reads TGTGCCAGTTTTTCCCGAACAGGGTCAGCTGGAAACACCATATATTTT. The rearrangement links TRBV19 to TRBJ1-3; tentatively, D is TRBD1 (6 bases). Trimming left V 8 bases short and J 2 bases short, with 19 bases between. The CDR3 length is 16 residues. Germline V CDR1 and CDR2: LNHDA, SQIVND (reference sequence).